The clone carrying this T cell receptor beta chain came up a few times. The data stem from a study of identical twins. TCRdb independently ran MiXCR on the 5' RACE reads; one entry per CDR3 protein. The sample carries about 200,000 distinct CDR3 sequences, more than 15% recorded once. The CDR3 has 15 residues. Germline V gives CDR1 MNHNS, CDR2 SASEGT. Losses at the gene ends were 6 bases for V and 5 bases for J; bases not matched to a gene: 5. The sample was also linked to a second study, of T cells expressing NK-cell markers.

The clonotype originates from a woman aged 18-29 years in good health. The sequencing sample was made of CD8+ T cells sorted from blood. J is TRBJ2-5 and V is TRBV6-1; 14 bases fit TRBD2. CDR3 DNA sequence: TGTGCCAGCAGAGGACTAGCGGGGGGCGGGGAGACCCAGTACTTC. Amino acids: CASRGLAGGGETQYF.